The next 17 T cell receptor beta chains were all read from a single sample in a study of blood T cell repertoires in COVID-19. Assay used: immunoSEQ multiplex PCR; TCRdb lists only in-frame clones, some missing. Of 60,000 to 85,000 clones detected, roughly nine tenths appear once; the ten largest clones hold roughly 7.3%. The sample consisted of peripheral blood. These receptors originate from a man aged 40-55 years with COVID-19, enrolled during active disease.

The gene calls are TRBV6-6 and TRBJ2-3; 7 bases fit TRBD1. Germline-derived CDR1 and CDR2 are MNHNY and SVGAGI (reference sequence). The CDR3 runs 17 residues. The V and J ends lost 5 bases and 0 bases, in that order; junction bases with no gene match: 11. In DNA form, the CDR3 reads TGTGCCAGCAGTCGAGGTTGGGGACAGACTAGCACAGATACGCAGTATTTT. Translated: CASSRGWGQTSTDTQYF.

The V and J genes are TRBV11-2 and TRBJ2-6; no clear D gene. The V and J ends lost 8 bases and 0 bases respectively, with 5 bases between them. The CDR3 length is 13 residues. Germline lookup yields CDR1 SGHAT and CDR2 FQNNGV. The CDR3 coding sequence is TGTGCCAGCCGGAGCTCTGGGGCCAACGTCCTGACTTTC. Translating gives CASRSSGANVLTF. The variable domain in full, with the rest retrieved from reference TRBV11-2 and TRBJ2-6, is EAGVAQSPRYKIIEKRQSVAFWCNPISGHATLYWYQQILGQGPKLLIQFQNNGVVDDSQLPKDRFSAERLKGVDSTLKIQPAKLEDSAVYLCASRSSGANVLTFGAGSRLTVL.

V gene TRBV5-1 combines with J gene TRBJ2-2; D possibly corresponds to TRBD1 (5 bases). The germline CDR1 and CDR2 sequences are SGHRS and YFSETQ. The CDR3 extends over 15 amino acids. V was clipped by 0 bases and J by 5 bases, with 11 bases between them. CDR3 sequence reads: CASSLVGAETGELFF. CDR3 bases: TGCGCCAGCAGCTTGGTAGGGGCGGAGACCGGGGAGCTGTTTTTT.

This chain uses TRBV7-9 with TRBJ2-5; 7 bases are shared with TRBD1. Germline trimming cut 5 bases from V and 1 base from J; bases unmatched to any gene: 4. Per the germline V gene, CDR1 is SEHNR and CDR2 is FQNEAQ (reference sequence). The CDR3 contains 14 residues. CDR3 coding DNA: TGTGCCAGCAGCCTGGGACAGATCCAAGAGACCCAGTACTTC. Amino acids: CASSLGQIQETQYF.

V is TRBV2 and J is TRBJ2-7, with D possibly TRBD2 on 6 matching bases. The CDR3 loop spans 12 amino acids. Germline loops: CDR1 SNHLY, CDR2 FYNNEI. V was cut by 3 bases and J by 9 bases, with 12 bases left in between. The CDR3 DNA is TGTGCCAGCAGTGAGGGACTGACCATGCAGTACTTC. Encoded protein: CASSEGLTMQYF.

The chain combines TRBV28 with TRBJ1-1; TRBD1 matches at 8 bases. V dropped 4 bases and J dropped 8; count of bases not matched to a gene: 12. CDR1 is MDHEN and CDR2 is SYDVKM in the germline V gene. CDR3 length equals 15 residues. CDR3 nucleotide sequence: TGTGCCAGCAGTTCGACTCCGGGACAGGACCCCGAAGCTTTCTTT. Translating it yields CASSSTPGQDPEAFF.

The chain links TRBV18 to TRBJ1-6; 8 nucleotides match TRBD1. Germline V gene sequence: CDR1 KGHSH, CDR2 LQKENI. V lost 4 bases to trimming and J lost 10 bases; unmatched junction nucleotides: 9. The CDR3 length is 15 residues. CDR3 residues: CASSHGQGVRSPLHF. The CDR3 bases are TGTGCCAGCTCACACGGACAGGGAGTGAGGTCACCCCTCCACTTT.

This clone was detected once. CDR3 nucleotide sequence: TGTGCCAGCACCGCGCGACAGGGGGATTACAATGAGCAGTTCTTC. Encoded protein: CASTARQGDYNEQFF. This chain links TRBV6-5 with TRBJ2-1; TRBD1 aligns across 9 bases. Per germline, CDR1 MNHEY and CDR2 SVGAGI. The CDR3 length is 15 residues. Losses at the gene ends were 7 bases for V and 4 bases for J; bases not matched to a gene: 8.

The gene calls are TRBV4-1 and TRBJ2-1; a weak D match, TRBD1 (6 bases). This CDR3 contains 18 residues. Per the germline V gene, CDR1 is MGHRA and CDR2 is YSYEKL. Trimming shortened V by 1 base and J by 0 bases, and 16 bases separated the two germline ends. CDR3 in DNA: TGCGCCAGCAGCCAAGCAAATCTGGGGGCGAGCTCCTACAATGAGCAGTTCTTC. Translation gives CASSQANLGASSYNEQFF.

The rearrangement joins TRBV5-1 to TRBJ1-1; D might be TRBD1 (5 bases). The CDR3 length is 14 residues. CDR1 is SGHRS and CDR2 is YFSETQ in the germline V gene. Trimming took 3 bases from V and 4 from J, leaving 13 bases between them. As DNA, the CDR3 is TGCGCCAGCAGCTGGGGCCTCGATGGCACTGAAGCTTTCTTT. It translates to CASSWGLDGTEAFF.

The V call is TRBV11-2, the J call TRBJ2-2, with 8 positions matching TRBD1. This CDR3 comprises 15 residues. The junction had 5 bases not matched to a gene; V was cut back by 3 bases and J by 5 bases. From germline, CDR1 is SGHAT and CDR2 FQNNGV. The DNA of the CDR3 is TGTGCCAGCAGCTTCCAGGGGGCAAATACCGGGGAGCTGTTTTTT. This codes for CASSFQGANTGELFF.

The chain recombines TRBV27 with TRBJ2-2, with TRBD2 matching 9 bases. V was clipped by 0 bases and J by 4 bases; unmatched bases: 12. Per the germline V gene, CDR1 is MNHEY and CDR2 is SMNVEV (reference sequence). CDR3 length: 19 residues. Here the CDR3 reads CASSLSRGAGGPFTGELFF. Written as DNA, the CDR3 is TGTGCCAGCAGTTTATCCCGCGGGGCGGGGGGGCCTTTCACCGGGGAGCTGTTTTTT.

In nucleotides, the CDR3 is TGTGCCAGCAGCTTAGGCAGGGTTAAGGATGAAAAACTGTTTTTT. It is translated as CASSLGRVKDEKLFF. J is TRBJ1-4 and V is TRBV7-9, with D possibly being TRBD1 (5 bases). The CDR3 has 15 residues. Trimming cost V 1 base and J 6 bases, with 12 bases left between them. From germline, CDR1 is SEHNR and CDR2 FQNEAQ (reference sequence).

DNA of the CDR3: TGTGCCAGCAGCCAGCACTCCGCCAGGGTAGTTAACGAGCAGTACTTC. Translating it yields CASSQHSARVVNEQYF. This chain joins TRBV3-1 (or the pseudogene TRBV3-2) and TRBJ2-7; possibly TRBD1 for D (5 bases). This CDR3 region has 16 residues. V was clipped by 3 bases and J by 5 bases, with 20 bases between them. The germline V gene has CDR1 LGHDT and CDR2 YNNKEL (reference sequence).

This chain links TRBV20-1 with TRBJ2-7, with 7 bases lining up with TRBD2. CDR3 length: 13 amino acids. V shed 3 bases and J 1 base; nucleotides not matched to a gene: 3. From germline, CDR1 is DFQATT and CDR2 SNEGSKA (reference sequence). CDR3: CSASGGGSYEQYF. CDR3 nucleotide sequence: TGCAGTGCTAGTGGCGGGGGTTCCTACGAGCAGTACTTC.

V gene TRBV30 combines with J gene TRBJ2-7; 9 nucleotides align to TRBD1. Per the germline V gene, CDR1 is GTSNPN and CDR2 is SVGIG (reference sequence). The CDR3 covers 13 residues. V shed 5 bases and J 7 bases; nucleotides not matched to a gene: 9. In DNA form, the CDR3 reads TGTGCCTGGGGGGCCGGGACAGGGCATGAGCAGTACTTC. It codes for CAWGAGTGHEQYF. The variable domain in full, with the rest retrieved from reference TRBV30 and TRBJ2-7, is SQTIHQWPATLVQPVGSPLSLECTVEGTSNPNLYWYRQAAGRGLQLLFYSVGIGQISSEVPQNLSASRPQDRQFILSSKKLLLSDSGFYLCAWGAGTGHEQYFGPGTRLTVT.

This clone has only one observation. The genes are TRBV10-3 and TRBJ1-2; no firm D call. V lost 2 bases and J lost 10, with 17 bases in between. Germline lookup yields CDR1 ENHRY and CDR2 SYGVKD. There are 14 residues in the CDR3. The CDR3 coding sequence is TGTGCCATCAGTGAGATGACAAATTCTGATGACTACACCTTC. Amino acids: CAISEMTNSDDYTF.